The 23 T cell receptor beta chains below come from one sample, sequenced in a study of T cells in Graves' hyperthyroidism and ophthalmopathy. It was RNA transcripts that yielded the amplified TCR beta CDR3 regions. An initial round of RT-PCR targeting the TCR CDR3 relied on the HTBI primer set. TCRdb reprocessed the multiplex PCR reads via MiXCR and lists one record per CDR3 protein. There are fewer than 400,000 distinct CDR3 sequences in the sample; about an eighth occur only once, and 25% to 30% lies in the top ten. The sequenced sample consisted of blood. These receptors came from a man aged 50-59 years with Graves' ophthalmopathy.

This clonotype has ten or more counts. The CDR3 DNA reads as TGTGCCAGCAGCTTAGCGGGGCCTGGGGTGGAAGAGACCCAGTACTTC. Residues: CASSLAGPGVEETQYF. The chain joins TRBV7-8 to TRBJ2-5; D is possibly TRBD1 (5 bases). V lost 0 bases, J lost 3 bases, and 14 bases lay in between. The CDR3 has 16 amino acids. Germline lookup yields CDR1 SGHVS and CDR2 FQNEAQ.

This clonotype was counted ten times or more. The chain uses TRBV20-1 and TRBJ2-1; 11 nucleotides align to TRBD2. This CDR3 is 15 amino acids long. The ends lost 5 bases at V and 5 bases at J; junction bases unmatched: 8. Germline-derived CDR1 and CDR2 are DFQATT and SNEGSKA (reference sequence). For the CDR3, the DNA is TGCAGTGCTTATAGCGGGAGGGCCGCGAACAATGAGCAGTTCTTC. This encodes CSAYSGRAANNEQFF.

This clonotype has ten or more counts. The CDR3 DNA follows: TGTGCCATCAGTGCCTCCGGGACAGGGGGCTCTGGGGCCAACGTCCTGACTTTC. This codes for CAISASGTGGSGANVLTF. The chain combines TRBV10-3 with TRBJ2-6, with 11 bases fitting TRBD1. Trimming removed 4 bases from V and 0 bases from J; junction bases left unmatched: 5. The CDR3 consists of 18 residues. Per germline, CDR1 ENHRY and CDR2 SYGVKD.

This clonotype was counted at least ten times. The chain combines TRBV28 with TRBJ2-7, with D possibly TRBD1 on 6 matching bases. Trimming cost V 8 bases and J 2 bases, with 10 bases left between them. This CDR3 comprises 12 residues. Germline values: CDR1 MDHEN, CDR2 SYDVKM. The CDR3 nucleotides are TGTGCCAGCGGGCAGGGGCCCTACGAGCAGTACTTC. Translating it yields CASGQGPYEQYF.

The CDR3 here is CASSQDRRSGRPHEQYF. Here the CDR3 DNA reads TGCGCCAGCAGCCAAGATAGGAGAAGCGGGAGGCCCCACGAGCAGTACTTC. The chain joins TRBV4-1 to TRBJ2-7; 9 bases fit TRBD2. Germline V CDR1 and CDR2: MGHRA, YSYEKL. The CDR3 is 17 residues long. Trimming removed 0 bases from V and 5 bases from J; junction bases left unmatched: 11.

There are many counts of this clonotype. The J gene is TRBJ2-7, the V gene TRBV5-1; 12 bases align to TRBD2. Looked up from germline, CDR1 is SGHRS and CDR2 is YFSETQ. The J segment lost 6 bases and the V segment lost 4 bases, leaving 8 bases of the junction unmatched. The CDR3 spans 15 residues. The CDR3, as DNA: TGCGCCAGCAGCACCCTAGCGGGAGGGCCTCGCGAGCAGTACTTC. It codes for CASSTLAGGPREQYF.

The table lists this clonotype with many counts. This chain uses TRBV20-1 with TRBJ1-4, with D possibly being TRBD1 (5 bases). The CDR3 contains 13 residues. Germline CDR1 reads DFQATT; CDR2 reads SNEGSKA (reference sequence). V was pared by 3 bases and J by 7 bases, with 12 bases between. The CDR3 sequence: CSASGAVGEKLFF. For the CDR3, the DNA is TGCAGTGCTAGTGGGGCAGTGGGTGAAAAACTGTTTTTT.

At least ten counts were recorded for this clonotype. As DNA, the CDR3 is TGTGCCACCAGCAGAGAGGGAGGTTCCTACGAGCAGTACTTC. Translated: CATSREGGSYEQYF. This sequence joins TRBV15 and TRBJ2-7; tentatively, D is TRBD2 (6 bases). Trimming shortened V by 0 bases and J by 1 base, and 7 bases separated the two germline ends. In germline, CDR1 is LNHNV, CDR2 YYDKDF (reference sequence). The CDR3 consists of 14 residues.

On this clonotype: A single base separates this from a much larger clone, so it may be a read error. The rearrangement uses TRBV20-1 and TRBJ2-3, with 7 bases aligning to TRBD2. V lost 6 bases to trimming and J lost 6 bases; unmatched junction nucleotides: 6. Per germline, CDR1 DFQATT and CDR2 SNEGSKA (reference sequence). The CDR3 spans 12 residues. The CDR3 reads CSATNGGDTQYF. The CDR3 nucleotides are TGCAGTGCCACCAACGGGGGGGATACGCAGTATTTT.

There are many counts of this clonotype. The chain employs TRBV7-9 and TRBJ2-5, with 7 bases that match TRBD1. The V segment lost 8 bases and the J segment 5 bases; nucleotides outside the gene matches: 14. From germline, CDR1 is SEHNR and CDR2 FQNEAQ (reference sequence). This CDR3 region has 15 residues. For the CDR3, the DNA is TGTGCCAGCTCAACGGGACAGAGTTTCGCTGAGACCCAGTACTTC. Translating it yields CASSTGQSFAETQYF.

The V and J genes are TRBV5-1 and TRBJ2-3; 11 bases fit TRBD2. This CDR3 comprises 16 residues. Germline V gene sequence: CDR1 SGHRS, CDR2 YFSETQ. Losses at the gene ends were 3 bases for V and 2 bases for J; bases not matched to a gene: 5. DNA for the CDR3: TGCGCCAGCAGCTACCTTAGCGGGAGGGCCACAGATACGCAGTATTTT. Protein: CASSYLSGRATDTQYF. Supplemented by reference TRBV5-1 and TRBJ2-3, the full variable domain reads KAGVTQTPRYLIKTRGQQVTLSCSPISGHRSVSWYQQTPGQGLQFLFEYFSETQRNKGNFPGRFSGRQFSNSRSEMNVSTLELGDSALYLCASSYLSGRATDTQYFGPGTRLTVL.

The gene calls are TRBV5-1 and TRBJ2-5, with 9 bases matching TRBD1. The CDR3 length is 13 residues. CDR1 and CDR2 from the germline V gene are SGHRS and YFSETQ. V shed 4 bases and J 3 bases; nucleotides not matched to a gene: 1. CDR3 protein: CASSRDREETQYF. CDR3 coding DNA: TGCGCCAGCAGCAGGGACAGGGAAGAGACCCAGTACTTC.

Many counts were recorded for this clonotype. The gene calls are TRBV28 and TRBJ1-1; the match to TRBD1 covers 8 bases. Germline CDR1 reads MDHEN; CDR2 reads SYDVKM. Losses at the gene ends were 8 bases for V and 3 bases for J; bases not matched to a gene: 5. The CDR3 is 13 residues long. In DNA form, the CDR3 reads TGTGCCAGCCCAGGGGGCGCCGACACTGAAGCTTTCTTT. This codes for CASPGGADTEAFF.

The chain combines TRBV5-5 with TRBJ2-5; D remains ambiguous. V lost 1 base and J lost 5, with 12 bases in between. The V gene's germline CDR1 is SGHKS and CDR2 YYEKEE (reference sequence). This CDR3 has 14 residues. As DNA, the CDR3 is TGTGCCAGCAGCTTGTGGCTACAAGTGGAGACCCAGTACTTC. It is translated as CASSLWLQVETQYF.

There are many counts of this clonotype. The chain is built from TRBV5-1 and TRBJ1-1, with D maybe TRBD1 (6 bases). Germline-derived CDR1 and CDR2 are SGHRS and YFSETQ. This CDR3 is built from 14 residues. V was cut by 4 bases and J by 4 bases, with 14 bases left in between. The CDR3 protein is CASSPQGRGTEAFF. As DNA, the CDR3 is TGCGCCAGCAGCCCACAGGGCAGGGGCACTGAAGCTTTCTTT.

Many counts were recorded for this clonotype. Written as DNA, the CDR3 is TGTGCCAGCAGTTTGAGACAGGGGGTATACAATGAGCAGTTCTTC. This encodes CASSLRQGVYNEQFF. The chain carries TRBV27 and TRBJ2-1; TRBD1 matches 9 bases. This CDR3 has 15 amino acids. V lost 3 bases, J lost 4 bases, and 4 bases stayed unmatched. CDR1 is MNHEY, CDR2 SMNVEV, per germline (reference sequence).

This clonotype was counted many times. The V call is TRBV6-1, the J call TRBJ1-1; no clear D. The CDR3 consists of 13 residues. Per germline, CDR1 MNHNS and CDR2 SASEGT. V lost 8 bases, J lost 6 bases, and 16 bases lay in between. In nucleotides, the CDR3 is TGTGCCAGCGAGCCGGGGTTGACCCCTGAAGCTTTCTTT. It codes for CASEPGLTPEAFF.

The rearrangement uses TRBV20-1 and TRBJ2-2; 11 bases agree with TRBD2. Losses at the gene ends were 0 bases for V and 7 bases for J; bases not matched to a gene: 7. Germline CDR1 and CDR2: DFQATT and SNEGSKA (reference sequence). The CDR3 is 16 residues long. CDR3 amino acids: CSARDPGLAEYGELFF. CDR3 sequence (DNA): TGCAGTGCTAGAGATCCGGGACTAGCGGAGTACGGGGAGCTGTTTTTT.

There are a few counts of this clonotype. CDR3 loop: CASSGGARTDTQYF. Here the CDR3 DNA reads TGTGCCAGCAGTGGGGGGGCACGGACAGATACGCAGTATTTT. V is TRBV6-1 and J is TRBJ2-3, with D possibly called TRBD1 or TRBD2 (6 bases each). The germline V and J ends were trimmed by 4 bases and 3 bases, with 11 bases remaining between them. Looked up from germline, CDR1 is MNHNS and CDR2 is SASEGT. The CDR3 spans 14 residues.

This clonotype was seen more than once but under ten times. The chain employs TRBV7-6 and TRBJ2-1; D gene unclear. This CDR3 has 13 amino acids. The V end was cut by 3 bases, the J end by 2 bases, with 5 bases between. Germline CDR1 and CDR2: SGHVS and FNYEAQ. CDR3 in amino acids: CASSFLAYNEQFF. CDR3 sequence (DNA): TGTGCCAGCAGCTTCCTAGCCTACAATGAGCAGTTCTTC. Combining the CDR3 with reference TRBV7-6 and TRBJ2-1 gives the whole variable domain GAGVSQSPRYKVTKRGQDVALRCDPISGHVSLYWYRQALGQGPEFLTYFNYEAQQDKSGLPNDRFSAERPEGSISTLTIQRTEQRDSAMYRCASSFLAYNEQFFGPGTRLTVL.

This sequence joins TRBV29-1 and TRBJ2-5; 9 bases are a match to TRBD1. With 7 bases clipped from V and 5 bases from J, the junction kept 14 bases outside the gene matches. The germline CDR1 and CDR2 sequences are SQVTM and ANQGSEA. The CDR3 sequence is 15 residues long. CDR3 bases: TGCAGCGCAACAGGACAGGGGAGCGCCATGGAGACCCAGTACTTC. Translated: CSATGQGSAMETQYF.

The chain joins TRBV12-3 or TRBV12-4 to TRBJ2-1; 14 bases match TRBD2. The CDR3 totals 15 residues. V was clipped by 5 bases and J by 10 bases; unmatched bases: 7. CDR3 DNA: TGTGCCAGCAGTCCCGGGACTAGCGGGAGTCGGGAGCAGTTCTTC. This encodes CASSPGTSGSREQFF.

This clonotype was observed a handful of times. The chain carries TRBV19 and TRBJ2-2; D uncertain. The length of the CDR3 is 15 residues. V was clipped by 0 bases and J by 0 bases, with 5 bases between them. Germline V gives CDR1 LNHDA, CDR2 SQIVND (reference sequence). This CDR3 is CASSIDWANTGELFF. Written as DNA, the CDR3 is TGTGCCAGTAGTATAGATTGGGCGAACACCGGGGAGCTGTTTTTT.